These 7 T cell receptor beta chains were sequenced from one sample in a study of post-analysis software for immune sequencing data. Whole-study findings and limits: In patients, TRBV5-6, TRBV5-1 and TRBV20-1 belonged to roughly five TRBV segments found more frequently than in controls.

The antigens these receptors bind are not known. Presence of unique molecular identifiers characterized the TCR beta cDNA libraries. TCRdb reprocessed the PCR reads via MiXCR and lists one record per CDR3 protein. The sample contains approximately 770,000 distinct CDR3 sequences, under 60% of which appear only once. Sequencing was carried out using blood. These receptors originate from a girl under 18 with multiple sclerosis.

This clonotype has more than one count but fewer than ten. V usage is TRBV7-9 and J usage is TRBJ2-1; 11 bases map to TRBD1. The CDR3 has 16 residues. Germline V CDR1 and CDR2: SEHNR, FQNEAQ (reference sequence). V trimming: 4 bases; J trimming: 7 bases; junction bases outside the gene matches: 9. The CDR3 DNA sequence: TGTGCCAGCAGCTCACCCGGGACAGGGGGTCGGAATGAGCAGTTCTTC. It codes for CASSSPGTGGRNEQFF.

The chain uses TRBV13 and TRBJ2-7; 11 bases match TRBD2. Losses at the gene ends were 0 bases for V and 3 bases for J; bases not matched to a gene: 4. The V gene's germline CDR1 is PRHDT and CDR2 FYEKMQ (reference sequence). The CDR3 totals 16 residues. CDR3 bases: TGTGCCAGCAGCTTAGGACTAGCGGGAGCAGGCTACGAGCAGTACTTC. Translation: CASSLGLAGAGYEQYF. The full variable domain, rest sourced from reference TRBV13 and TRBJ2-7, is AAGVIQSPRHLIKEKRETATLKCYPIPRHDTVYWYQQGPGQDPQFLISFYEKMQSDKGSIPDRFSAQQFSDYHSELNMSSLELGDSALYFCASSLGLAGAGYEQYFGPGTRLTVT.

This CDR3 reads CSTNRVRGQTYGYTF. The CDR3 bases are TGCAGTACAAACAGGGTTCGTGGGCAGACCTATGGCTACACCTTC. The genes are TRBV20-1 and TRBJ1-2; D perhaps matches TRBD1 (6 bases). V lost 8 bases, J lost 4 bases, and 23 bases lay in between. Germline V gene data show CDR1 as DFQATT and CDR2 as SNEGSKA (reference sequence). The CDR3 consists of 15 residues.

This clonotype turned up a few times. The V gene is TRBV12-3 or TRBV12-4, the J gene TRBJ2-7; D is unresolved. CDR3 length: 14 residues. V dropped 3 bases and J dropped 0 bases, with 9 bases sitting between them. CDR3 nucleotide sequence: TGTGCCAGCAGTTTCCTCCAGAGCTCCTACGAGCAGTACTTC. Encoded protein: CASSFLQSSYEQYF.

This chain connects TRBV4-3 to TRBJ1-4; possibly TRBD1 for D (5 bases). The CDR3 extends over 14 amino acids. Trimming pared 1 base from V and 5 bases from J, leaving 8 bases between. CDR1 is LGHNA and CDR2 is YSLEER in the germline V gene. The CDR3 nucleotides read TGCGCCAGCAGCCAAGTAGGGGAAAATGAAAAACTGTTTTTT. Its protein is CASSQVGENEKLFF.

The rearrangement links TRBV12-3 or TRBV12-4 to TRBJ2-4, with TRBD2 matching 9 bases. The last part of the DNA fits TRBJ2-7 better; the J call may be wrong. The CDR3 has 15 residues. CDR3 loop: CASSLELAGLYEQYF. For the CDR3, the DNA is TGTGCCAGCAGTTTAGAGCTAGCGGGACTGTACGAGCAGTACTTC.

This clonotype has more than one count but fewer than ten. V usage is TRBV20-1 and J usage is TRBJ2-1, with TRBD2 matching over 7 bases. With V trimmed by 0 bases and J by 4 bases, 6 bases remained unmatched. The CDR3 has 15 amino acids. Germline CDR1 and CDR2: DFQATT and SNEGSKA (reference sequence). For the CDR3, the DNA is TGCAGTGCTAGAGATCGCCTAGCGGATTACAATGAGCAGTTCTTC. This encodes CSARDRLADYNEQFF.